These T cell receptor beta chains were read from a single sample in a study of metastatic and nonmetastatic thyroid tumors. TCRdb re-called the PCR reads through MiXCR. The data hold 20,000 to 25,000 clones, with around a third observed a single time. Sequenced material: blood. The source of these receptors is a female donor with papillary thyroid cancer or a benign thyroid nodule (not recorded which). Some clones in this sample may be carry-over from other donors' samples. CDR3s include the opening cysteine and the closing phenylalanine or tryptophan. D genes are given only for firm matches. For some rows the clone size is stated as once, few or many, or as a class when expanded; others skip it.

D gene: TRBD2; clone size: medium-sized; V gene: TRBV10-3; J gene: TRBJ2-1; CDR3 DNA: TGTGCCATCAGTGATAGTACTAGCGGGGGGTTATACAATGAGCAGTTCTTC; CDR3 protein: CAISDSTSGGLYNEQFF
D gene: .; clone size: medium-sized; V gene: TRBV3-1; J gene: TRBJ1-1; CDR3 DNA: TGTGCCAGCAGCCAAGATCCAGGGATAGCTTTCTTT; CDR3 protein: CASSQDPGIAFF
D gene: .; clone size: .; V gene: TRBV4-1; J gene: TRBJ1-2; CDR3 DNA: TGCGCCAGCAGCGGAGTGGGTGGTAGTGGCTACACCTTC; CDR3 protein: CASSGVGGSGYTF
D gene: .; clone size: .; V gene: TRBV20-1; J gene: TRBJ2-3; CDR3 DNA: TGCAGTGCTCCCAGGGAAGGTACAGATACGCAGTATTTT; CDR3 protein: CSAPREGTDTQYF
D gene: .; clone size: medium-sized; V gene: TRBV12-3/TRBV12-4; J gene: TRBJ2-7; CDR3 DNA: TGTGCCAGCAGCCGACCGAGCGGGCCTAATTCCTACGAGCAGTACTTC; CDR3 protein: CASSRPSGPNSYEQYF
D gene: .; clone size: .; V gene: TRBV12-3/TRBV12-4; J gene: TRBJ1-1; CDR3 DNA: TGTGCCAGCAGTTTAGGCCCCGGAGCAGGGTCGTCTTTCTTT; CDR3 protein: CASSLGPGAGSSFF
D gene: .; clone size: .; V gene: TRBV20-1; J gene: TRBJ1-2; CDR3 DNA: TGCAGTGCCCCATCAGACGGGTTCGTTGGTGGCTACACCTTC; CDR3 protein: CSAPSDGFVGGYTF
D gene: .; clone size: few; V gene: TRBV28; J gene: TRBJ2-7; CDR3 DNA: TGTGCCAGCATATCCCGCCGGGACCGAGCCTACGAGCAGTACTTC; CDR3 protein: CASISRRDRAYEQYF
D gene: .; clone size: once; V gene: TRBV7-8; J gene: TRBJ1-3; CDR3 DNA: TGTGCCAGCAGCCCCACGGGCCTCAGAAACACCATATATTTT; CDR3 protein: CASSPTGLRNTIYF
D gene: .; clone size: medium-sized; V gene: TRBV2; J gene: TRBJ2-7; CDR3 DNA: TGTGCCAGCAGGGAGATGTCAGGGCTCTCCTACGAGCAGTACTTC; CDR3 protein: CASREMSGLSYEQYF
D gene: .; clone size: many; V gene: TRBV9; J gene: TRBJ1-2; CDR3 DNA: TGTGCCAGCAGCCCTCTCGGGGGAGGGTACCGTGGCTACACCTTC; CDR3 protein: CASSPLGGGYRGYTF
D gene: .; clone size: many; V gene: TRBV5-4; J gene: TRBJ1-3; CDR3 DNA: TGTGCCAGCAGCTTGGGGAACAGCCACTCTGGAAACACCATATATTTT; CDR3 protein: CASSLGNSHSGNTIYF
D gene: .; clone size: once; V gene: TRBV20-1; J gene: TRBJ2-3; CDR3 DNA: TGCAGTGCTCTATGGCCGGGACTCACAGATACACAGTATTTT; CDR3 protein: CSALWPGLTDTQYF
D gene: TRBD2; clone size: many; V gene: TRBV20-1; J gene: TRBJ2-5; CDR3 DNA: TGCAGTGCAATAGCGGGAGGTGGTGAGACCCAGTACTTC; CDR3 protein: CSAIAGGGETQYF
D gene: .; clone size: .; V gene: TRBV2; J gene: TRBJ2-3; CDR3 DNA: TGTGCCACCAAGGGGGGCGCAGATACGCAGTATTTT; CDR3 protein: CATKGGADTQYF
D gene: TRBD1; clone size: .; V gene: TRBV27; J gene: TRBJ2-1; CDR3 DNA: TGTGCCAGCAGACTACCGGGACAGGGGGCCTACAATGAGCAGTTCTTC; CDR3 protein: CASRLPGQGAYNEQFF
D gene: .; clone size: .; V gene: TRBV4-3; J gene: TRBJ2-5; CDR3 DNA: TGCGCCAGCAGCCCCGCCCGGTTCGAGACCCAGTACTTC; CDR3 protein: CASSPARFETQYF
D gene: TRBD2; clone size: .; V gene: TRBV7-2; J gene: TRBJ2-7; CDR3 DNA: TGTGCCAGCAGCTTTGGGACTAGCAGTACCTACGAGCAGTACTTC; CDR3 protein: CASSFGTSSTYEQYF
D gene: .; clone size: .; V gene: TRBV11-2; J gene: TRBJ1-2; CDR3 DNA: TGTGCCAGCAGCTTCAACCGCCACTATGGCTACACCTTC; CDR3 protein: CASSFNRHYGYTF